The rows below give T cell receptor beta chains drawn from one sample of a study of T-cell reconstitution after alpha-beta-depleted transplantation in children. MiXCR, applied by TCRdb to the PCR reads, yields one record per CDR3 protein. The sample contains about 900,000 distinct CDR3 sequences, about 29% of which appear only once. Sequencing used PBMCs, mostly from graft donor cells, obtained 360 days after TCRalphabeta/CD19-depleted stem cell transplant. The source of these receptors is a boy under two years old who had a stem cell transplant for SCID, so the T cells may come from the graft donor. Both conserved end residues are trimmed from each CDR3. The order of the fields is V gene, J gene, CDR3 protein.

>TRBV10-2|TRBJ2-5
ASSESIAGARAAQY
>TRBV4-1|TRBJ2-7
ASSQVSGLTYEQY
>TRBV5-1|TRBJ2-3
ASSLGRDAGTQY
>TRBV7-2|TRBJ2-2
ASRYRVVGTGELF
>TRBV20-1|TRBJ1-1
SARITRGLPAF
>TRBV24-1|TRBJ2-1
ATSAGGLAVGNEQF
>TRBV7-2|TRBJ2-2
ASSFGLAGGNTGELF
>TRBV25-1|TRBJ2-5
ASNLPRGVETQY
>TRBV3-1|TRBJ2-1
ASSRRQGSEQF
>TRBV12-3/TRBV12-4|TRBJ1-5
ASSLAPQGGGNQPQH
>TRBV9|TRBJ2-7
ASSVEARGGTYEQY
>TRBV5-1|TRBJ2-3
ASSFPAVQGDTQY
>TRBV6-5|TRBJ2-3
ASSYSNYPLDTDTQY
>TRBV7-3|TRBJ2-5
ASSSDRAETQY
>TRBV12-3/TRBV12-4|TRBJ1-2
ASSLAGQGDGYT
>TRBV6-1|TRBJ1-2
ASRGPGTYGYT
>TRBV20-1|TRBJ2-7
SARGDITYEQY
>TRBV6-4|TRBJ2-1
ASSVWGGYNEQF
>TRBV29-1|TRBJ2-5
SVEESGGLETQY
>TRBV24-1|TRBJ2-1
ATSDLGTGPVSTQF
>TRBV5-1|TRBJ2-1
ASSLVAGGLVSNEQF
>TRBV7-6|TRBJ2-1
ASSGRAGSYNEQF
>TRBV12-3/TRBV12-4|TRBJ1-2
ASSLAGQLRAGYT
>TRBV6-1|TRBJ1-4
ASSPLRGRGQANEKLF
>TRBV2|TRBJ1-1
ASRQLAPQMNTEAF
>TRBV6-2/TRBV6-3|TRBJ1-1
ASTDYTEAF
>TRBV6-1|TRBJ2-3
ASRTGGVGADTQY
>TRBV2|TRBJ2-1
ASRELKRSYNEQF
>TRBV24-1|TRBJ2-2
ATSARQSTGELF
>TRBV20-1|TRBJ2-7
SARGGDRPYEQY
>TRBV10-2|TRBJ2-2
ASSEPPGEGTGELF
>TRBV11-1|TRBJ2-2
ASSFGLAGATGFSTGELF
>TRBV7-9|TRBJ2-1
ASSSQLALFYNEQF
>TRBV12-3/TRBV12-4|TRBJ2-7
ASSLTESTYEQY
>TRBV4-3|TRBJ2-1
ASSLIGQVTYNEQF
>TRBV5-1|TRBJ2-5
ASSLRASGYAETQY
>TRBV4-2|TRBJ2-4
ASSLLVGRQGLKNIQY
>TRBV27|TRBJ1-4
ASSLRQGLIGANEKLF
>TRBV20-1|TRBJ2-7
SANPDGTYEQY
>TRBV20-1|TRBJ1-3
SAKRQGGGNTIY
>TRBV7-2|TRBJ2-5
ASSLVREDQY
>TRBV19|TRBJ1-2
ASSIDASTGFFYGYT
>TRBV9|TRBJ2-1
ASSVASGGASYNEQF
>TRBV7-6|TRBJ2-2
ASSFNPSGELF
>TRBV29-1|TRBJ2-7
SVVLGLQAYEQY
>TRBV10-3|TRBJ2-1
AISESEITSGGYGEQF
>TRBV24-1|TRBJ2-6
ATSPSRDNPGANVLT
>TRBV12-3/TRBV12-4|TRBJ2-7
ASSLTPEQY
>TRBV5-1|TRBJ1-1
ASSSGTDFLNTEAF
>TRBV20-1|TRBJ2-5
SASAPPGLQETQY
>TRBV4-3|TRBJ2-3
ASSQKGAGEDTQY
>TRBV4-3|TRBJ1-3
ASSQDTRPSGNTIY
>TRBV7-2|TRBJ2-1
ASSFRQGRLGEQF
>TRBV6-2/TRBV6-3|TRBJ2-7
ASTMVGGGVYEQY
>TRBV5-1|TRBJ2-1
ASSPSWSYNEQF
>TRBV5-1|TRBJ2-7
ASSVRTSGGAYEQY
>TRBV7-9|TRBJ1-1
ASSLAGWTEAF
>TRBV5-1|TRBJ2-1
ASSSQGTPGYNEQF
>TRBV10-3|TRBJ2-7
AISDGRVGSGYEQY